The 23 T cell receptor beta chains listed next were all sequenced from one sample in a study of shared clonotypes between healthy human individuals. The data were produced by immunoSEQ multiplex PCR, yet TCRdb's version contains in-frame clones alone and is incomplete. The table has around 1.1 million clones, about 80% seen once; the top ten hold more than 0.85%. Sequencing input: memory CD4+ T cells from PBMCs. Subset indicated: CD45RA-negative fraction. These receptors all come from a man between 18 and 29 years old in good health. Some clones in this sample may be carry-over from other donors' samples.

The V gene is TRBV25-1, the J gene TRBJ2-1; D unclear. Germline V gene sequence: CDR1 MGHDK, CDR2 SYGVNS. V lost 2 bases and J 3 bases, leaving 8 bases between the germline ends. This CDR3 spans 14 amino acids. CDR3 sequence: CASSEVLVYNEQFF. CDR3 bases: TGTGCCAGCAGTGAAGTATTGGTCTACAATGAGCAGTTCTTC.

This clone was seen repeatedly, ten times or more. The V call is TRBV2, the J call TRBJ2-2; weak D call: TRBD1 (6 bases). The CDR3 contains 13 residues. Germline CDR1 reads SNHLY; CDR2 reads FYNNEI. V was shortened by 7 bases and J by 6 bases, with 12 bases between the two germline ends. The CDR3 bases are TGTGCCAGCACGATAGGGGGATCCGGGGAGCTGTTTTTT. Residues: CASTIGGSGELFF.

The chain is built from TRBV5-6 and TRBJ1-2; no definite D call. Trimming stripped 4 bases from V and 2 bases from J, with 6 bases between. The germline CDR1 and CDR2 sequences are SGHDT and YYEEEE. The CDR3 runs 12 residues. The DNA for the CDR3 is TGTGCCAGCAGCGACGGCAACTATGGCTACACCTTC. Translation: CASSDGNYGYTF. Based on the CDR3 plus reference TRBV5-6 and TRBJ1-2, the full variable domain is DAGVTQSPTHLIKTRGQQVTLRCSPKSGHDTVSWYQQALGQGPQFIFQYYEEEERQRGNFPDRFSGHQFPNYSSELNVNALLLGDSALYLCASSDGNYGYTFGSGTRLTVV.

The CDR3, as DNA: TGTGCCAGCAGTGCTTATAGCGGGAGTAACACCGGGGAGCTGTTTTTT. Its protein is CASSAYSGSNTGELFF. The chain carries TRBV6-4 and TRBJ2-2, with TRBD2 matching 9 bases. Germline CDR1 is MRHNA and CDR2 is SNTAGT. After removal of 4 bases from V and 2 bases from J, the junction contained 5 bases not matched to a gene. This CDR3 is built from 16 residues.

The chain uses TRBV9 and TRBJ1-2; no firm D call. The V gene's germline CDR1 is SGDLS and CDR2 YYNGEE. The CDR3 consists of 14 residues. Trimming removed 2 bases at V and 0 bases at J, with 8 bases between. This CDR3 is CASSVSSANYGYTF. The CDR3 bases are TGTGCCAGCAGCGTCTCGAGTGCTAACTATGGCTACACCTTC.

The chain links TRBV6-1 to TRBJ1-1; possibly TRBD1 for D (5 bases). Germline-derived CDR1 and CDR2 are MNHNS and SASEGT. The CDR3 extends over 14 amino acids. V was cut by 4 bases and J by 8 bases, with 17 bases left in between. The CDR3 DNA sequence: TGTGCCAGCAGTGGGACGGGCAGGGTCGAGGAAGCTTTCTTT. This encodes CASSGTGRVEEAFF.

There are a few counts of this clone. This chain joins TRBV9 and TRBJ2-3; tentative D call: TRBD2 (5 bases). The CDR3 extends over 14 amino acids. Trimming removed 0 bases from V and 8 bases from J, with 13 bases in between. Germline V gene data show CDR1 as SGDLS and CDR2 as YYNGEE. CDR3 loop: CASSVEGGIGTQYF. Written as DNA, the CDR3 is TGTGCCAGCAGCGTAGAAGGAGGAATAGGTACGCAGTATTTT.

The V gene is TRBV7-9, the J gene TRBJ1-4; 9 bases agree with TRBD1. J was trimmed by 8 bases and V by 5 bases; bases with no gene match: 6. This CDR3 is 14 amino acids long. In germline, CDR1 is SEHNR, CDR2 FQNEAQ (reference sequence). The CDR3 reads CASSAGTGNEKLFF. The CDR3 DNA is TGTGCCAGCAGCGCCGGGACAGGGAACGAAAAACTGTTTTTT.

The chain combines TRBV7-2 with TRBJ2-5; the match to TRBD2 covers 9 bases. J lost 9 bases, V lost 4 bases, and 15 bases had no gene match. This CDR3 spans 16 amino acids. Germline-derived CDR1 and CDR2 are SGHTA and FQGNSA. The DNA for the CDR3 is TGTGCCAGCAGCTGGGGACTAGCACCCTGGGAGGCGGCCCAGTACTTC. It translates to CASSWGLAPWEAAQYF.

The rearrangement links TRBV7-9 to TRBJ1-1; 8 nucleotides align to TRBD1. Germline CDR1 is SEHNR and CDR2 is FQNEAQ (reference sequence). This CDR3 has 15 residues. J was trimmed by 6 bases and V by 2 bases; bases with no gene match: 8. CDR3 sequence reads: CASSLLTGASPEAFF. As DNA, the CDR3 is TGTGCCAGCAGCTTACTGACAGGGGCTTCTCCTGAAGCTTTCTTT.

DNA of the CDR3: TGTGCCAGCTCCAGAGTAGGCTCACACTCCTACGAGCAGTACTTC. Its protein is CASSRVGSHSYEQYF. The chain links TRBV18 to TRBJ2-7; no clear D gene. CDR3 length: 15 residues. The V end was cut by 6 bases, the J end by 0 bases, with 15 bases between. Germline-derived CDR1 and CDR2 are KGHSH and LQKENI.

V and J are TRBV7-2 and TRBJ2-1; tentative D call: TRBD2 (6 bases). The CDR3 runs to 15 residues. The V and J ends lost 5 bases and 6 bases respectively, with 17 bases between them. Germline values: CDR1 SGHTA, CDR2 FQGNSA. The CDR3 sequence: CASSKGLYGANEQFF. CDR3 nucleotides: TGTGCCAGCAGCAAGGGACTTTATGGCGCCAATGAGCAGTTCTTC.

This clone was detected only once. V gene TRBV6-1 combines with J gene TRBJ2-3; D not resolved. The V gene's germline CDR1 is MNHNS and CDR2 SASEGT. The CDR3 length is 13 residues. V shed 4 bases and J shed 1 base, with 6 bases lying between them. The CDR3 DNA sequence: TGTGCCAGCAGTGGCTCTCGCACAGATACGCAGTATTTT. Its protein product is CASSGSRTDTQYF.

J is TRBJ1-1 and V is TRBV7-2; the D gene is possibly TRBD1 (6 bases). V shed 4 bases and J shed 0 bases, with 12 bases lying between them. The CDR3 extends over 15 amino acids. From germline, CDR1 is SGHTA and CDR2 FQGNSA. The CDR3 region has the DNA TGTGCCAGCAGCTCTCAGGGGTGGGTGAACACTGAAGCTTTCTTT. It is translated as CASSSQGWVNTEAFF.

The chain recombines TRBV11-1 with TRBJ1-1; D not certain. The CDR3 is made up of 12 amino acids. Germline assignment: CDR1 SGHAT and CDR2 FQDESV (reference sequence). Deletions cut 1 base from V and 3 bases from J, with 3 bases between. CDR3 loop: CASSLDDTEAFF. CDR3 sequence (DNA): TGTGCCAGCAGCTTAGATGACACTGAAGCTTTCTTT. The whole variable domain, filled in from reference TRBV11-1 and TRBJ1-1, reads EAEVAQSPRYKITEKSQAVAFWCDPISGHATLYWYRQILGQGPELLVQFQDESVVDDSQLPKDRFSAERLKGVDSTLKIQPAELGDSAMYLCASSLDDTEAFFGQGTRLTVV.

The chain uses TRBV10-3 and TRBJ2-7, with D tentatively TRBD2 (5 bases). The CDR3 has 14 amino acids. The germline V and J ends were trimmed by 0 bases and 5 bases, with 11 bases remaining between them. Germline values: CDR1 ENHRY, CDR2 SYGVKD. The CDR3 loop reads CAISESLASNEQYF. In DNA, the CDR3 is TGTGCCATCAGTGAGTCGTTGGCTAGCAACGAGCAGTACTTC.

Comments on this clone: The identical CDR3 is also encoded by other nucleotide sequences in the sample. This rearrangement joins TRBV5-6 to TRBJ1-1, with D uncertain. Germline CDR1 SGHDT, CDR2 YYEEEE. The V and J ends lost 0 bases and 1 base respectively, with 4 bases between them. The CDR3 spans 13 residues. Here the CDR3 DNA reads TGTGCCAGCAGCTTGGGTAGGAACACTGAAGCTTTCTTT. This sequence encodes CASSLGRNTEAFF.

The V call is TRBV14, the J call TRBJ2-1; 10 bases align to TRBD2. CDR1 and CDR2 from the germline V gene are SGHDN and FVKESK. This CDR3 is built from 16 residues. With 2 bases clipped from V and 9 bases from J, the junction kept 10 bases outside the gene matches. The CDR3 DNA is TGTGCCAGCAGCCAATACCTGACTAGCGGGCTGCGTGAGCAGTTCTTC. Encoded protein: CASSQYLTSGLREQFF. The whole variable domain, remainder taken from reference TRBV14 and TRBJ2-1, is EAGVTQFPSHSVIEKGQTVTLRCDPISGHDNLYWYRRVMGKEIKFLLHFVKESKQDESGMPNNRFLAERTGGTYSTLKVQPAELEDSGVYFCASSQYLTSGLREQFFGPGTRLTVL.

The chain employs TRBV28 and TRBJ1-1; no clear D gene. The germline V and J ends were trimmed by 7 bases and 1 base, with 4 bases remaining between them. The CDR3 extends over 11 amino acids. Germline assignment: CDR1 MDHEN and CDR2 SYDVKM. In nucleotides, the CDR3 is TGTGCCAGCACCAAGAACACTGAAGCTTTCTTT. Protein sequence: CASTKNTEAFF. Filled out from reference TRBV28 and TRBJ1-1, the complete variable domain reads DVKVTQSSRYLVKRTGEKVFLECVQDMDHENMFWYRQDPGLGLRLIYFSYDVKMKEKGDIPEGYSVSREKKERFSLILESASTNQTSMYLCASTKNTEAFFGQGTRLTVV.

The chain joins TRBV4-1 to TRBJ2-7; D remains unclear. The V gene lost 0 bases and the J gene lost 2 bases, with 17 bases spanning the gap. The CDR3 contains 17 residues. Germline CDR1 reads MGHRA; CDR2 reads YSYEKL. CDR3 bases: TGCGCCAGCAGCCAAGATCCAATGGGGTTCGCGACCTACGAGCAGTACTTC. This codes for CASSQDPMGFATYEQYF.

The J gene is TRBJ2-5, the V gene TRBV19; TRBD2 matches 15 bases. The CDR3 has 17 residues. V lost 3 bases, J lost 5 bases, and 7 bases stayed unmatched. CDR1 and CDR2 (germline): LNHDA, SQIVND (reference sequence). CDR3 nucleotides: TGTGCCAGTAGTATGGGGACTAGCGGGAGGCCGCGGGAGACCCAGTACTTC. Translation: CASSMGTSGRPRETQYF. The full variable domain, completed using reference TRBV19 and TRBJ2-5, is DGGITQSPKYLFRKEGQNVTLSCEQNLNHDAMYWYRQDPGQGLRLIYYSQIVNDFQKGDIAEGYSVSREKKESFPLTVTSAQKNPTAFYLCASSMGTSGRPRETQYFGPGTRLLVL.

In its sample, this clone was seen once. The chain couples TRBV30 to TRBJ1-1, with 7 bases that match TRBD1. The CDR3 has 13 residues. Germline trimming cut 4 bases from V and 1 base from J; bases unmatched to any gene: 3. CDR1 and CDR2 (germline): GTSNPN, SVGIG (reference sequence). CDR3 sequence reads: CAWNNRGNTEAFF. CDR3 in DNA: TGTGCCTGGAATAACAGGGGGAACACTGAAGCTTTCTTT.

In its sample, this clone was seen once. The chain has TRBV2 and TRBJ1-2; tentatively, D is TRBD1 (5 bases). This CDR3 contains 15 residues. Germline assignment: CDR1 SNHLY and CDR2 FYNNEI. The ends were cut back, 6 bases at V and 2 bases at J, with 16 bases in the middle. The CDR3 loop reads CASRSRAGQNYGYTF. In DNA, the CDR3 is TGTGCCAGCAGGAGTAGGGCAGGGCAAAACTATGGCTACACCTTC. The full variable domain, completed using reference TRBV2 and TRBJ1-2, is EPEVTQTPSHQVTQMGQEVILRCVPISNHLYFYWYRQILGQKVEFLVSFYNNEISEKSEIFDDQFSVERPDGSNFTLKIRSTKLEDSAMYFCASRSRAGQNYGYTFGSGTRLTVV.